This TCR beta chain was obtained from a study of CD8+CD57+ T cells in acquired aplastic anemia. Study context: Yields of DNA that came from sorted CD4+ and CD8+ cells averaged approximately 3.2 ug.

The study, taken as a whole, reports: Shared by patients and controls, 25 to 30 CD8+ CDR3s were abundant in patients.

Trimming took 1 base from V and 5 from J, leaving 2 bases between them. The CDR3 has 12 amino acids. Per the germline V gene, CDR1 is SGHTA and CDR2 is FQGNSA. The template used for profiling TCR beta VDJ and CDR3 was genomic DNA. From the reads, TCRdb called clonotypes with MiXCR, one entry per CDR3 protein. The sample lists about 100,000 distinct CDR3 sequences, around 53% occurring once. Turning to this clonotype: The antigen is not known.

Input material: sorted CD4+, CD8+, or CD8+CD57+ T cells (not recorded which) from PBMCs. The source of this sequence is a human donor in good health, serving as a control. The chain uses TRBV7-2 and TRBJ2-2; D remains unclear. The CDR3 DNA is TGTGCCAGCAGCTTAGAGACCGGGGAGCTGTTTTTT. Encoded protein: CASSLETGELFF.